The present entry profiles one T cell receptor beta chain with its context. V lost 0 bases and J lost 6, with 9 bases in between. This CDR3 has 13 amino acids. Germline loops: CDR1 MNHEY, CDR2 SMNVEV (reference sequence). Using immunoSEQ multiplex PCR, the repertoire was profiled, and TCRdb retains in-frame clones only, with some absent. The sample consists of tens of thousands of clones, roughly 95% of them appearing once. This sample stems from a study of technical replicates of blood from a few donors. The sequence came from a human donor in good health. Specimen: T cells isolated from PBMCs. The chain links TRBV27 to TRBJ2-7; tentative D call: TRBD2 (6 bases). As DNA, the CDR3 is TGTGCCAGCAGTTTATCCCCCGGGAGCGAGCAGTACTTC. This codes for CASSLSPGSEQYF.